The 5 T cell receptor beta chains presented below share a single source sample, sequenced in a study of shared clonotypes between healthy human individuals. TCRdb keeps only in-frame clones here, not all; method: immunoSEQ multiplex PCR. Among some 1,900,000 clones, approximately 95% were seen once, and the ten largest hold 1.2%. It was CD45RO-negative cells, positively selected for CCR7, that made up naive CD8 cells, with terminally differentiated effector memory CD45RA+ cells excluded. Sequenced input: naive CD8+ T cells sorted from blood. The receptors stem from a man between 18 and 29 years old in good health.

This chain joins TRBV11-1 and TRBJ2-1, with 10 bases that match TRBD2. This CDR3 is 18 amino acids long. V was clipped by 5 bases and J by 3 bases; unmatched bases: 13. CDR1 is SGHAT and CDR2 is FQDESV in the germline V gene (reference sequence). In nucleotides, the CDR3 is TGTGCCAGCAGCCCAACTGGTGGACTAGCGGACTTCTACAATGAGCAGTTCTTC. Amino acids: CASSPTGGLADFYNEQFF.

V and J are TRBV27 and TRBJ2-7; 7 bases line up with TRBD2. This CDR3 is 13 amino acids long. Per the germline V gene, CDR1 is MNHEY and CDR2 is SMNVEV (reference sequence). J gave up 3 bases and V 4 bases, and 3 bases lay outside the gene matches. The CDR3 loop is CASSWEGSYEQYF. DNA for the CDR3: TGTGCCAGCAGTTGGGAGGGGAGCTACGAGCAGTACTTC.

The chain combines TRBV6-5 with TRBJ2-7; a weak D match, TRBD2 (6 bases). Germline CDR1 reads MNHEY; CDR2 reads SVGAGI. CDR3 length equals 13 residues. V lost 2 bases and J 4 bases, leaving 9 bases between the germline ends. The CDR3 DNA sequence: TGTGCCAGCAGTTACGGGGACTTGTACGAGCAGTACTTC. Translating gives CASSYGDLYEQYF.

Note on this clone: Other DNA sequences in the sample encode the same CDR3. The CDR3 loop reads CASSRGDYGYTF. The CDR3 region has the DNA TGTGCCAGCAGCCGGGGGGACTATGGCTACACCTTC. This chain uses TRBV9 with TRBJ1-2, with TRBD1 as a possible D gene (5 bases). Germline CDR1 is SGDLS and CDR2 is YYNGEE. V was trimmed by 4 bases and J by 3 bases, leaving 7 bases between them. This CDR3 comprises 12 residues.

The chain combines TRBV5-4 with TRBJ1-3; D is unclear. This CDR3 spans 14 amino acids. From germline, CDR1 is SGHNT and CDR2 YYREEE (reference sequence). Trimming cost V 4 bases and J 2 bases, with 10 bases left between them. The DNA for the CDR3 is TGTGCCAGCAGCCCCGCTGGGACTGGAAACACCATATATTTT. Its translation: CASSPAGTGNTIYF.